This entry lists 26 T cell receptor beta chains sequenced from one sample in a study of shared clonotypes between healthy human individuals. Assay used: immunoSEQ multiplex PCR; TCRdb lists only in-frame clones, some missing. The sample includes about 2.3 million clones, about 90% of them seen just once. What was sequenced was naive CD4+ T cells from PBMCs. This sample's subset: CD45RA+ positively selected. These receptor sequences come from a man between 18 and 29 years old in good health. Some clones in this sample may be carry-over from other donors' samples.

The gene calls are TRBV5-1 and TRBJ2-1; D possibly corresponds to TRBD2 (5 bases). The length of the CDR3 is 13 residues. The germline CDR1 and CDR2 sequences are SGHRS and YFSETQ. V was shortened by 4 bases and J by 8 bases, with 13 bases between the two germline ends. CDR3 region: CASSTTGYDEQFF. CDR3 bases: TGCGCCAGCAGCACAACGGGGTACGATGAGCAGTTCTTC.

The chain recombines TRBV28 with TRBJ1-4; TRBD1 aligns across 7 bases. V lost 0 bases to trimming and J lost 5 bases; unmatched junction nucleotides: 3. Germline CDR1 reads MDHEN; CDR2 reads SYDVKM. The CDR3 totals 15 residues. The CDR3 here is CASSLWTRGNEKLFF. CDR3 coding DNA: TGTGCCAGCAGTTTATGGACCAGGGGGAATGAAAAACTGTTTTTT.

CDR3 sequence (DNA): TGTGCCAGCAGTCTCTCACAGGGGACTGTCTATGGCTACACCTTC. It is translated as CASSLSQGTVYGYTF. The chain couples TRBV28 to TRBJ1-2; TRBD1 matches 7 bases. Germline V lookup: CDR1 MDHEN, CDR2 SYDVKM. V shed 5 bases and J 4 bases; nucleotides not matched to a gene: 10. This CDR3 spans 15 amino acids.

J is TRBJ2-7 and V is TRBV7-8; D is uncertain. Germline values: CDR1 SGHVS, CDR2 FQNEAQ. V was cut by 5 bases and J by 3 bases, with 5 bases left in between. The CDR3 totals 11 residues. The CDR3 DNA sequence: TGTGCCAGCAGCGAAAACTACGAGCAGTACTTC. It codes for CASSENYEQYF. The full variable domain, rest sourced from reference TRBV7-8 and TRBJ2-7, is GAGVSQSPRYKVAKRGQDVALRCDPISGHVSLFWYQQALGQGPEFLTYFQNEAQLDKSGLPSDRFFAERPEGSVSTLKIQRTQQEDSAVYLCASSENYEQYFGPGTRLTVT.

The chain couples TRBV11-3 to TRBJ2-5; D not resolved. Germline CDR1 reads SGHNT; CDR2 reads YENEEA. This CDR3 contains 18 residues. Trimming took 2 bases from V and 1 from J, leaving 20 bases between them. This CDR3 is CASSLFPSRSKVQETQYF. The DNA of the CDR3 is TGTGCCAGCAGCTTATTCCCTAGTAGGTCCAAGGTCCAAGAGACCCAGTACTTC.

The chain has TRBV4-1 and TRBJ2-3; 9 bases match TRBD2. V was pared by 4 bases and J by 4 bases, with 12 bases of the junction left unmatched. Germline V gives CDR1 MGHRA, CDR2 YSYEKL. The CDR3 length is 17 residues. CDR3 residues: CASSRSSMREGSDTQYF. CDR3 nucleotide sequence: TGCGCCAGCAGCCGTAGCTCGATGCGGGAGGGGTCAGATACGCAGTATTTT.

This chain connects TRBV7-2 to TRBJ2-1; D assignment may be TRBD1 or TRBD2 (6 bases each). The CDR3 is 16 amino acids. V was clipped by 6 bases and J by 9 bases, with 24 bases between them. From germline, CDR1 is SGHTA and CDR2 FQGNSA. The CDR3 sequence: CASSSEGGGGFGEQFF. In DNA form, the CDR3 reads TGTGCCAGCAGTTCCGAGGGAGGAGGGGGGTTCGGTGAGCAGTTCTTC.

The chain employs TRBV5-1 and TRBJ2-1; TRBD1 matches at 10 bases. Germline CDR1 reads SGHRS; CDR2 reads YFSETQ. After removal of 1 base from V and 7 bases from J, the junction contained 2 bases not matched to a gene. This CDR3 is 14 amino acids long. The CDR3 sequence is CASSLRGQGNEQFF. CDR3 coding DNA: TGCGCCAGCAGCTTGAGGGGACAGGGGAATGAGCAGTTCTTC.

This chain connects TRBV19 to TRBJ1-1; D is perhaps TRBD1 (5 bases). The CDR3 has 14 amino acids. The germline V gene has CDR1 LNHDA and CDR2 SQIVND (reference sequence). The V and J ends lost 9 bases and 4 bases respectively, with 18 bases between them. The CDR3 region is CASRGGGSLTEAFF. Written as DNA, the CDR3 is TGTGCCAGCCGCGGGGGAGGGAGTCTCACTGAAGCTTTCTTT.

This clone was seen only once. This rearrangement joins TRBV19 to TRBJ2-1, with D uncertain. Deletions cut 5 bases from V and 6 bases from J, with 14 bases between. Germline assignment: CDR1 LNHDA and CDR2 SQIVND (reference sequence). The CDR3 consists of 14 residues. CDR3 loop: CASSSLVRGNEQFF. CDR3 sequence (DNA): TGTGCCAGTAGTTCCCTGGTCCGCGGCAATGAGCAGTTCTTC.

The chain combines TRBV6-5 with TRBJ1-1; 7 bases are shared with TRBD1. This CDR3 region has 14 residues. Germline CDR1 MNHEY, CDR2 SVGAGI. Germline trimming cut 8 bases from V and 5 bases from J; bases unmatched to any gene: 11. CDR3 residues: CASGKEGARTEAFF. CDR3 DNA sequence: TGTGCCAGCGGAAAAGAGGGGGCACGAACTGAAGCTTTCTTT.

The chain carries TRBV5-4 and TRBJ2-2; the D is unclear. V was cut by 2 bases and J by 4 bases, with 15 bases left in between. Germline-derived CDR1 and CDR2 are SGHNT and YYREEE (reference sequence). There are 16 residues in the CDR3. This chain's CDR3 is CASSFGSIVSTGELFF. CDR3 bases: TGTGCCAGCAGCTTCGGTTCAATCGTAAGCACCGGGGAGCTGTTTTTT.

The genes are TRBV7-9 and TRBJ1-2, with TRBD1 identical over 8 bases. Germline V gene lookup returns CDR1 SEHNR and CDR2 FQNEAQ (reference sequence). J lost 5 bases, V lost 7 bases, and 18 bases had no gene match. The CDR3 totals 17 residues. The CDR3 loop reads CASIAGQGSLLDYGYTF. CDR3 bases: TGTGCCAGCATCGCCGGACAGGGTAGTCTTTTGGATTATGGCTACACCTTC.

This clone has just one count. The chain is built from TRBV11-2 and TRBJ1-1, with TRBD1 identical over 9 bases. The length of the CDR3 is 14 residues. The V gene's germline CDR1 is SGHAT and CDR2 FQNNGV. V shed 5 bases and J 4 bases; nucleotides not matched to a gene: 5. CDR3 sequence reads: CASSRRDRVTEAFF. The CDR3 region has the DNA TGTGCCAGCAGCCGACGGGACAGGGTCACTGAAGCTTTCTTT.

CDR3 in amino acids: CASTQGTGTWWWTGELFF. CDR3 coding DNA: TGTGCCAGTACTCAGGGGACAGGCACCTGGTGGTGGACCGGGGAGCTGTTTTTT. This chain uses TRBV19 with TRBJ2-2; 8 positions match TRBD1. V was pared by 7 bases and J by 5 bases, with 18 bases of the junction left unmatched. CDR3 size: 18 residues. The germline CDR1 and CDR2 sequences are LNHDA and SQIVND (reference sequence).

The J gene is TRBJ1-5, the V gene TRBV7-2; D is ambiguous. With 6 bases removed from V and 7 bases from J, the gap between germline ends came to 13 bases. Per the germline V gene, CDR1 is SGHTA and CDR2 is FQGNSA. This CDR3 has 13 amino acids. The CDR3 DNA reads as TGTGCCAGCAGTTTGGGGTTACAGCAGCCCCAGCATTTT. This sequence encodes CASSLGLQQPQHF.

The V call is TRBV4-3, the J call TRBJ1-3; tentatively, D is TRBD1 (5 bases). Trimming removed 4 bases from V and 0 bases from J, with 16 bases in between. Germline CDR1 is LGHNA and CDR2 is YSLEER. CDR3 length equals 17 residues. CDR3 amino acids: CASSRWDGRNSGNTIYF. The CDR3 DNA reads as TGCGCCAGCAGCCGGTGGGACGGTAGAAACTCTGGAAACACCATATATTTT.

CDR3 sequence reads: CASRRGLAGVGELFF. In DNA form, the CDR3 reads TGTGCCAGCAGACGAGGACTAGCGGGCGTGGGGGAGCTGTTTTTT. The chain couples TRBV6-5 to TRBJ2-2, with 11 nucleotides matching TRBD2. Trimming cost V 6 bases and J 8 bases; bases outside gene matches: 8. The CDR3 runs 15 residues. Germline-derived CDR1 and CDR2 are MNHEY and SVGAGI.

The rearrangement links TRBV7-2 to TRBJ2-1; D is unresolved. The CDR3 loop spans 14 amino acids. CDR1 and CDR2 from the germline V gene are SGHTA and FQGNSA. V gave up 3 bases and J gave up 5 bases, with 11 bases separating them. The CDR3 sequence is CASSFTASHNEQFF. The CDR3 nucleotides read TGTGCCAGCAGCTTCACGGCCAGTCACAATGAGCAGTTCTTC.

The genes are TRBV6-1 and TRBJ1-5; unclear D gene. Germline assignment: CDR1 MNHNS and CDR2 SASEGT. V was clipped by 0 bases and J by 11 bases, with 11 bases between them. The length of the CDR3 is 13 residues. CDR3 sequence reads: CASSEAPDRAQHF. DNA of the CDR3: TGTGCCAGCAGTGAAGCCCCCGATCGGGCCCAGCATTTT.

CDR3 residues: CASSPFDEQYF. In DNA form, the CDR3 reads TGTGCCAGCAGCCCCTTTGATGAGCAGTACTTC. The chain is built from TRBV28 and TRBJ2-7; D is undetermined. The CDR3 runs 11 residues. V dropped 6 bases and J dropped 7 bases, with 10 bases sitting between them. The germline CDR1 and CDR2 sequences are MDHEN and SYDVKM.

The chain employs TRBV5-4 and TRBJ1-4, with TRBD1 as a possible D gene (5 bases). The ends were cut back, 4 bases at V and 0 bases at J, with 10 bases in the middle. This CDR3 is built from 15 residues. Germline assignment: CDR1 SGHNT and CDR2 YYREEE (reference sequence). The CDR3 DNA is TGTGCCAGCAGCATTGGGACTGCAACTAATGAAAAACTGTTTTTT. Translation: CASSIGTATNEKLFF.

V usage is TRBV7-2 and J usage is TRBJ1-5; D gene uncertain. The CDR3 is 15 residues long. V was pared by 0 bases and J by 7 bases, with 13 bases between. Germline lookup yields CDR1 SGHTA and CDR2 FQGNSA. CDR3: CASSLAVMLRQPQHF. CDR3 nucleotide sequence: TGTGCCAGCAGCTTAGCTGTAATGCTGCGGCAGCCCCAGCATTTT. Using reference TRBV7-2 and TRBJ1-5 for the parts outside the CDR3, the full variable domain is GAGVSQSPSNKVTEKGKDVELRCDPISGHTALYWYRQSLGQGLEFLIYFQGNSAPDKSGLPSDRFSAERTGGSVSTLTIQRTQQEDSAVYLCASSLAVMLRQPQHFGDGTRLSIL.

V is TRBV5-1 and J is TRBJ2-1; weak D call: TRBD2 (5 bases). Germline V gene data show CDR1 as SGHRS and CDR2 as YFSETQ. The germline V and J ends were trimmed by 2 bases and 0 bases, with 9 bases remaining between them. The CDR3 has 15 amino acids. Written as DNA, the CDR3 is TGCGCCAGCAGCTTTGCGGGTAACTCCTACAATGAGCAGTTCTTC. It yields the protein CASSFAGNSYNEQFF.

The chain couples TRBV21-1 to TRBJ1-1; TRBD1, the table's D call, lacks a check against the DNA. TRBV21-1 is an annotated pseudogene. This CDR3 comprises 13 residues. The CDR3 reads CASRQTYPFEAFF. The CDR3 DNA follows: TGTGCCAGCAGGCAGACATACCCCTTTGAAGCTTTCTTT.

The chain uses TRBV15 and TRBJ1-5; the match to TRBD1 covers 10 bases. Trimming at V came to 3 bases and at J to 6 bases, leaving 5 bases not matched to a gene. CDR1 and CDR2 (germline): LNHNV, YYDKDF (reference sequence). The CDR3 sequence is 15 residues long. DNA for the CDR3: TGTGCCACCAGCAGCAGACAGGGGGCGATTCAGCCCCAGCATTTT. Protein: CATSSRQGAIQPQHF.